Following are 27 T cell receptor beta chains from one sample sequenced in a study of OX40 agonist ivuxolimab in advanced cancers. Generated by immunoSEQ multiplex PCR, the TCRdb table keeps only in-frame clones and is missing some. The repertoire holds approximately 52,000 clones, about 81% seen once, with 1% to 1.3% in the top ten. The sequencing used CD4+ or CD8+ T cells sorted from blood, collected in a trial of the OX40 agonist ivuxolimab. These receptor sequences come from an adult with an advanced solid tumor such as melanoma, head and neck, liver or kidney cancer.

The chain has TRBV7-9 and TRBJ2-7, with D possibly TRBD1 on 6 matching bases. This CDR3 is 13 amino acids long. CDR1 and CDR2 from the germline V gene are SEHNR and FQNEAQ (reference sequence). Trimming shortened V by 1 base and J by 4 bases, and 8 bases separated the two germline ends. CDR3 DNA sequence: TGTGCCAGCAGCTTAGACAGGGCGTACGAGCAGTACTTC. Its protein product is CASSLDRAYEQYF.

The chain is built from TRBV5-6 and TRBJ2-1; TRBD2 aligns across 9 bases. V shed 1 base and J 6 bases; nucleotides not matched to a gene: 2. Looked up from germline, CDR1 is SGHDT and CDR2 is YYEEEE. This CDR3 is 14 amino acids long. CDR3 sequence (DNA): TGTGCCAGCAGCTTGCCTAGCGGGATCAATGAGCAGTTCTTC. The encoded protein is CASSLPSGINEQFF.

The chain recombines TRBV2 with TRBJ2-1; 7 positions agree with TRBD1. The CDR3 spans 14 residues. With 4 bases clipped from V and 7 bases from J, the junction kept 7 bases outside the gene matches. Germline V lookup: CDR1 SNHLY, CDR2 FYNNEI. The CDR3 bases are TGTGCCAGCAGTGTGGAGAGGGGGCCAAATGAGCAGTTCTTC. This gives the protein CASSVERGPNEQFF.

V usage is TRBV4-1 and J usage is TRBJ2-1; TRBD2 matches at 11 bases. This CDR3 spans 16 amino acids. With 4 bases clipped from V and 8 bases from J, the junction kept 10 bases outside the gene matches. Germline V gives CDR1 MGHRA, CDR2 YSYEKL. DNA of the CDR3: TGCGCCAGCAGCCTCCAAACTAGCGGGGGTTACCATGAGCAGTTCTTC. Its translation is CASSLQTSGGYHEQFF.

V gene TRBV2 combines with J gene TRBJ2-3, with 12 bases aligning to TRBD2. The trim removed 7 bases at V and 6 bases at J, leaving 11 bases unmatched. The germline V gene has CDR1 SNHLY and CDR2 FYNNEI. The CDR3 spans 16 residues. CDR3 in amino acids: CASKTGTSGLGDTQYF. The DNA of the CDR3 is TGTGCCAGCAAAACCGGGACTAGCGGGCTCGGGGATACGCAGTATTTT.

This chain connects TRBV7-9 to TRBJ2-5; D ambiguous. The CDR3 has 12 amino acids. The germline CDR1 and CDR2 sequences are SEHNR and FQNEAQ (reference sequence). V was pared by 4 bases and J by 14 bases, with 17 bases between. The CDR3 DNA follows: TGTGCCAGCAGCTACGAAAAGACTGGGTTATACTTC. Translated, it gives CASSYEKTGLYF.

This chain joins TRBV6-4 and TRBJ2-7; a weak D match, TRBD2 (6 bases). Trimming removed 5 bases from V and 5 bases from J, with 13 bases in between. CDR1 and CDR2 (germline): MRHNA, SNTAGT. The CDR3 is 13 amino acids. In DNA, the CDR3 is TGTGCCAGCAGTCGGAGGGGAAATAACGAGCAGTACTTC. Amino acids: CASSRRGNNEQYF.

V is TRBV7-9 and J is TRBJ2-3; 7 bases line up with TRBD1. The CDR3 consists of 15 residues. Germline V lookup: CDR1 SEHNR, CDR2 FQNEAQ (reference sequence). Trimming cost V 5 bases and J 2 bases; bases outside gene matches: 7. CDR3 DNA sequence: TGTGCCAGCAGCCAGTTCAGGGGGACCACAGATACGCAGTATTTT. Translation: CASSQFRGTTDTQYF.

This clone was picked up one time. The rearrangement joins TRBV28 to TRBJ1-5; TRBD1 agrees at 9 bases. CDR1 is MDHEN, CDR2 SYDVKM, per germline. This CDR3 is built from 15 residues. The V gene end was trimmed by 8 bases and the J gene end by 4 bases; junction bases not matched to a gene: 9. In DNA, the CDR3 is TGTGCCAGCTTCCGGGGACAGGGAGTAAATCAGCCCCAGCATTTT. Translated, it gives CASFRGQGVNQPQHF.

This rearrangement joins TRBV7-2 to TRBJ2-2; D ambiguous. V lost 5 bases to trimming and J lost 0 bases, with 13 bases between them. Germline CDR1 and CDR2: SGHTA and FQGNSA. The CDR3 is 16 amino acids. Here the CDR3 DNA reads TGTGCCAGCAGCCCCCCCAGACCTGCGAACACCGGGGAGCTGTTTTTT. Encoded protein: CASSPPRPANTGELFF.

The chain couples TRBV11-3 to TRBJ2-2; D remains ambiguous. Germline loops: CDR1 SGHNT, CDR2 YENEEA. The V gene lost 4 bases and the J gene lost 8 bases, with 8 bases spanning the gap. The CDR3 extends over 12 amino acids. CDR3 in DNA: TGTGCCAGCAGCTCCCCGAAAGGGGAGCTGTTTTTT. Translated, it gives CASSSPKGELFF. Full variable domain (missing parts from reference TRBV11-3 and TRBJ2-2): EAGVVQSPRYKIIEKKQPVAFWCNPISGHNTLYWYLQNLGQGPELLIRYENEEAVDDSQLPKDRFSAERLKGVDSTLKIQPAELGDSAVYLCASSSPKGELFFGEGSRLTVL.

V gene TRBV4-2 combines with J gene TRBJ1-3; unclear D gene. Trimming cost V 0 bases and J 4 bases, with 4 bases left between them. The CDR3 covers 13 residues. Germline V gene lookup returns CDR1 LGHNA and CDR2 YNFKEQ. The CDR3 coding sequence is TGTGCCAGCAGCCAAGACCGAGGAAACACCATATATTTT. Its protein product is CASSQDRGNTIYF.

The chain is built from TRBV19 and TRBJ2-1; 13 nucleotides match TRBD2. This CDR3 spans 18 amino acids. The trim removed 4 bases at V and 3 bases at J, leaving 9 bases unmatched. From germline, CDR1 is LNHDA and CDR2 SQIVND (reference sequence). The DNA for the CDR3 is TGTGCCAGTAGTACGGGACTAGCGGGGAGGTTCCTCTACAATGAGCAGTTCTTC. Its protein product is CASSTGLAGRFLYNEQFF. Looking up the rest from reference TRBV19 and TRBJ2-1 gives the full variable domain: DGGITQSPKYLFRKEGQNVTLSCEQNLNHDAMYWYRQDPGQGLRLIYYSQIVNDFQKGDIAEGYSVSREKKESFPLTVTSAQKNPTAFYLCASSTGLAGRFLYNEQFFGPGTRLTVL.

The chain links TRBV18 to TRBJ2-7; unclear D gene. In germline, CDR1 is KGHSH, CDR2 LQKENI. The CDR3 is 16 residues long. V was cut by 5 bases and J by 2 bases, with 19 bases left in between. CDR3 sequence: CASSALPYSGTYEQYF. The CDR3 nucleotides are TGTGCCAGCTCAGCACTACCGTACAGTGGAACCTACGAGCAGTACTTC.

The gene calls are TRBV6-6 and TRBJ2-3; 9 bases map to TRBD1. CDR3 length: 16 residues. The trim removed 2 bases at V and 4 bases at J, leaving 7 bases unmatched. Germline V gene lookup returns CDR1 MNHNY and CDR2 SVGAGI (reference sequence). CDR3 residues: CASSYTPGQGADTQYF. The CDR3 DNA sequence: TGTGCCAGCAGTTACACACCGGGACAGGGAGCAGATACGCAGTATTTT.

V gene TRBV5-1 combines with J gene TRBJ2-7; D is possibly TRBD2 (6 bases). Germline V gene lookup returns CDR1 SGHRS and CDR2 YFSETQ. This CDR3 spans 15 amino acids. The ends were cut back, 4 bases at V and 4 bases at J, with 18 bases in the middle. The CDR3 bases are TGCGCCAGCAGCCTAAGGATTAGCGGCAGTTACGAGCAGTACTTC. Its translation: CASSLRISGSYEQYF.

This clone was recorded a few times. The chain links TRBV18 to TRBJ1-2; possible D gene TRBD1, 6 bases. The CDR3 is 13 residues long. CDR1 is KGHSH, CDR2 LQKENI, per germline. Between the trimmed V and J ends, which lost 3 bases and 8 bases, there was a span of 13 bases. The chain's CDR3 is CASSPSGTPGYTF. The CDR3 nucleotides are TGTGCCAGCTCACCCAGCGGGACACCGGGCTACACCTTC.

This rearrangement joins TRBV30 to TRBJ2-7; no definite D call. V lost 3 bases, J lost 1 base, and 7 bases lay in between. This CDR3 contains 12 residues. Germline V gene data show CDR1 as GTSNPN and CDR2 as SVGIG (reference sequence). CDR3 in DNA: TGTGCCTGGAGGACGGTTTCCTACGAGCAGTACTTC. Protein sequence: CAWRTVSYEQYF.

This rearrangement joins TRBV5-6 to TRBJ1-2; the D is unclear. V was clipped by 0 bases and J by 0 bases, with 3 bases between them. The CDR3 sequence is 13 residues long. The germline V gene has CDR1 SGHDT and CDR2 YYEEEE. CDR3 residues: CASSLGPNYGYTF. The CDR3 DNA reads TGTGCCAGCAGCTTGGGGCCTAACTATGGCTACACCTTC.

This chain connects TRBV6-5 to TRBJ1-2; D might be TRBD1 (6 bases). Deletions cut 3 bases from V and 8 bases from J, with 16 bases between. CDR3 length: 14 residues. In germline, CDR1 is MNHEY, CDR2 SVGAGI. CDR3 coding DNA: TGTGCCAGCAGTTATAAGGCAGGGGAAAGAGGCTACACCTTC. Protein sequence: CASSYKAGERGYTF.

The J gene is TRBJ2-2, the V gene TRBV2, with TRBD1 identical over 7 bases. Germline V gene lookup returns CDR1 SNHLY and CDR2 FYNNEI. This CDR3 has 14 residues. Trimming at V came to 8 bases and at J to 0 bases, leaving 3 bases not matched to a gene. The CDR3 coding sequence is TGTGCCAGCGCCGGGACAGCGAACACCGGGGAGCTGTTTTTT. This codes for CASAGTANTGELFF.

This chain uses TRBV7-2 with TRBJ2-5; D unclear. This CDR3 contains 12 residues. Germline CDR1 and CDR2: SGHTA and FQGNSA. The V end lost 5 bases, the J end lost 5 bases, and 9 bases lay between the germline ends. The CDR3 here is CASSEYRETQYF. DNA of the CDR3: TGTGCCAGCAGCGAATATCGGGAGACCCAGTACTTC. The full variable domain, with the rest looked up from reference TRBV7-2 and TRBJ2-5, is GAGVSQSPSNKVTEKGKDVELRCDPISGHTALYWYRQSLGQGLEFLIYFQGNSAPDKSGLPSDRFSAERTGGSVSTLTIQRTQQEDSAVYLCASSEYRETQYFGPGTRLLVL.

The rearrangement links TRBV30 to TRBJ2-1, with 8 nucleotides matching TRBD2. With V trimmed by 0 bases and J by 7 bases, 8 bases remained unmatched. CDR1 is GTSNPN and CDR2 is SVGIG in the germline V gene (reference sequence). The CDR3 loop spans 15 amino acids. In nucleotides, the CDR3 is TGTGCCTGGAGTGTACAAGCGGGAGTCTCAAATGAGCAGTTCTTC. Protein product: CAWSVQAGVSNEQFF.

The CDR3: CATRTSGSPDTQYF. The CDR3 bases are TGTGCCACCAGGACGAGCGGGTCTCCAGATACGCAGTATTTT. The chain has TRBV15 and TRBJ2-3; a possible D gene is TRBD2 (6 bases). V was shortened by 6 bases and J by 4 bases, with 14 bases between the two germline ends. Germline CDR1 is LNHNV and CDR2 is YYDKDF (reference sequence). The CDR3 length is 14 residues.

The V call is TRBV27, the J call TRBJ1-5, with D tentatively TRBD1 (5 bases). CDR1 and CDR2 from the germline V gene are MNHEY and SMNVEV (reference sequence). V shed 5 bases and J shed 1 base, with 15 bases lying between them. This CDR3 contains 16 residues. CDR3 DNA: TGTGCCAGCAGTCCGACCAGGGATCGAAGCAATCAGCCCCAGCATTTT. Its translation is CASSPTRDRSNQPQHF.

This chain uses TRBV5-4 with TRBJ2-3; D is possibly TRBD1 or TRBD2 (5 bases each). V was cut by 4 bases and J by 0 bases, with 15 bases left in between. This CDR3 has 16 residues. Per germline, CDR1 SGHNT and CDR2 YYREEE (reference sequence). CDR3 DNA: TGTGCCAGCAGCCCGCCGGGACCCATAAGCACAGATACGCAGTATTTT. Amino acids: CASSPPGPISTDTQYF.

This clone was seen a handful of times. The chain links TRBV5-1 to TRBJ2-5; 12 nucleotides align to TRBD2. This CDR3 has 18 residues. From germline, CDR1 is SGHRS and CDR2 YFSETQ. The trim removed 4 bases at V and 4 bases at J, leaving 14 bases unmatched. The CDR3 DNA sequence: TGCGCCAGCAGCCCAACTAGCGGGGGGATCCGTATGCGAGAGACCCAGTACTTC. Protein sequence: CASSPTSGGIRMRETQYF.